Included here is one TCR beta chain sequence, with context. This clonotype was observed at least ten times. The clone's antigen remains unknown. No much larger clonotype is one base removed from it; base qualities were not supplied. The data belong to a study of blood T cells in healthy people across ages (dated by TCRdb to between 2014 and 2017). Turning to the overall study: In model experiments, template switching captured roughly one uniquely barcoded TCR beta cDNA molecule for every two T cells. The donors were divided into four age groups: young (average around 15 years), middle-aged (around 41), aged (approximately 62) and long-lived (roughly 88). The study measured age-related changes in TCR beta repertoire diversity using deep sequencing normalized with unique cDNA molecular identifiers. The study analyzed two additional independent replicas of 1 million unique cDNA reads from the same blood draw for two donors, one aged 18 to 29 and one aged 80 or older. General conclusions and limits of the study: Observed TCR beta diversity correlated strongly with the percentage of naive T cells measured by flow cytometry. Estimates of total diversity from one million sequenced T cells were regarded as lower bounds and underestimates. Observed TCR beta diversity per million T cells fell roughly linearly with age, and a significant reduction was already apparent by age about 36. Compared with the aged group, the long-lived group had more naive CD4+ T cells, fewer expanded clones and increased TCR diversity, suggesting age selection. The CMV infection status of donors was not known, potentially confounding age-related changes in expanded clonotypes. Conclusive comparison of naive and antigen-experienced compartments was prevented by the profiling of bulk unsorted PBMCs.

Libraries were constructed by 5' RACE. The sample was run on an Illumina HiSeq 2500. A second PCR of roughly 6 to 11 cycles was run with a J-beta primer mix and a sample-barcoded 5' primer. Each TCR beta cDNA molecule received a unique molecular identifier from a template-switch 5' adaptor carrying 12 random nucleotides. At least 2.5 million CDR3-containing paired-end reads were obtained from each sample. First-strand cDNA synthesis was performed from all RNA using the Mint cDNA synthesis kit, with priming by a TRBC-specific oligonucleotide. Following uracil-DNA glycosylase treatment, a first 18-cycle PCR with universal primers M1SS and BC2_uni_R was performed on all cDNA. From the authors' description of their analysis: For normalization, 1 million high-quality reads, each with a distinct molecular identifier, were randomly selected from each sample. Instead of being binned into consensus sequences, reads that shared molecular identifiers were thrown out. MiTCR, set to a Q25 quality threshold and the strictest error-elimination algorithm, was used for CDR3 identification, clonotype clustering and error correction. A nonparametric unseen species model with Euler transformation was used to estimate a lower bound on total TCR beta diversity. TCRdb reprocessing: public reads trimmed at Q25 with fastp, clones called with MiXCR, in-frame beta chains kept. Rows with one shared CDR3 protein collapse into an entry with the most common genes and DNA. The V and J calls and clone size come from TCRdb's table, not from the authors' own analysis. Present in this sample are over 700,000 distinct CDR3 sequences, 25% of which were seen just once. More than 7.5% of the sample is in the top ten clones.

Donors were roughly 40 systemically healthy Caucasian individuals from Russia aged roughly 6 to 90 years. Ten milliliters of peripheral blood were drawn from each donor into EDTA-treated Vacutainer tubes. Ficoll-Paque density-gradient centrifugation was used to isolate PBMCs, with at least 7 million per sample. Total RNA, at least 5 micrograms per sample, was extracted from PBMCs with Trizol reagent. Naive CD45RAhigh/CD27high T cell percentages were measured by flow cytometry on a PBMC aliquot from every donor. The CDR3 numbers 15 residues from cysteine through phenylalanine. Only CDR3 DNA remains: 45 bases, in frame from the first base. Looking up the germline V gene yields CDR1 LGHNA and CDR2 YNFKEQ. At the junction V is shortened by 4 bases and J by 1 base; bases outside the gene matches: 6. Separately, the same data were catalogued under a study of T cells of mothers and their children. Per the second study: Nine systemically healthy Caucasian individuals served as donors, namely three mothers together with their six children. cDNA synthesis consumed the entire amount of extracted RNA, loaded at around 1.5 ug RNA in each 15 ul reaction. In the second PCR, sample barcodes and 2-4 random nucleotides were introduced via the M1S primer. Each mother yielded over 8 million TCR beta CDR3 reads and each child 2.5 million to 3 million reads. TCR recombination output is similarly shaped by thymic selection in related and unrelated pairs, with a minor effect exerted by inherited differences. Related mother-child pairs always showed normalized repertoire overlap that was slightly higher than in unrelated mother-child pairs, though the difference was never significant. With a sensitivity of approximately 100 clones per million clonotypes, no persistent microchimeric T cell clones were detected. To look for features that set related mother-child pairs apart from unrelated individuals, the researchers ran deep NGS to compare the TCR beta repertoires of mothers and children. The mean age was 40 +/- 4 years for the mothers and approximately 11 +/- 4 years for the children. After adapter ligation with NEBNext reagents, the libraries were sequenced on Illumina HiSeq 2000 with 100+100 nt paired-end reads. To avoid cross-contamination, the mother libraries and the child libraries were prepared a month apart and sequenced in separate runs. For each donor, between 500,000 and 2,000,000 distinct TCR beta clonotypes were identified. Naive TCR beta clonotypes were estimated from low-frequency clonotypes matched to each donor's FACS-determined naive share, without sorting.

This sequence was found in a boy between 10 and 17 years old in good health. Recombination linked TRBV4-2 to TRBJ2-5; 7 middle bases align to TRBD2. Sequenced: blood. The bases are TGTGCCAGCAGCCCCACGTGGGGGGGCCAAGAGACCCAGTACTTC. Translated, this gives CASSPTWGGQETQYF.